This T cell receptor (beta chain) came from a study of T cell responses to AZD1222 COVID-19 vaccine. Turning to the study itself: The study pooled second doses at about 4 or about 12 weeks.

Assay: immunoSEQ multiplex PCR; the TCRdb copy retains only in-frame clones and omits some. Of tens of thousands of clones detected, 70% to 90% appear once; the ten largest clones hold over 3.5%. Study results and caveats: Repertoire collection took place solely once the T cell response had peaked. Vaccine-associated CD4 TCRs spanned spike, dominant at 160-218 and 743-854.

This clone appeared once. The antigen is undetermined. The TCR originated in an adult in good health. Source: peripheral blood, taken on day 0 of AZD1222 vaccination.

The CDR3: CASSPMDLTIIHEQYF. CDR3 DNA: TGTGCCAGCTCACCGATGGACCTCACTATAATCCACGAGCAGTACTTC. The chain is built from TRBV18 and TRBJ2-7, with D hard to call. Germline lookup yields CDR1 KGHSH and CDR2 LQKENI. The CDR3 is 16 amino acids. Trimming took off 3 bases at V and 5 bases at J, with 20 bases between the two ends.